The T cell receptor (beta chain) described here comes from a study of blood T cell repertoires in COVID-19. The CDR3 runs 14 residues. The V gene's germline CDR1 is MNHEY and CDR2 SVGEGT. V lost 2 bases, J lost 6 bases, and 13 bases lay in between. What the recovered Cohort 3 donors had was two negative PCRs, clearance, or symptom resolution. The repertoire was sequenced with immunoSEQ multiplex PCR; TCRdb's copy has only in-frame clones and lacks some. Here the sample spans a few hundred thousand clones, about 86% being singletons. The TCR was taken from a woman aged 50 to 60 who had recovered from COVID-19. V usage is TRBV6-2 or TRBV6-3 and J usage is TRBJ1-1; D gene ambiguous. Sample: PBMCs or T cells enriched from blood (not recorded which). This CDR3 is CASSYIRVNPEAFF. CDR3 sequence (DNA): TGTGCCAGCAGTTACATACGGGTTAACCCTGAAGCTTTCTTT.